This is a list of T cell receptor beta chains from one sample in a study of blood T cell repertoires in COVID-19. Sequenced by immunoSEQ multiplex PCR; TCRdb stores in-frame clones only, minus some. The sample has around 250,000 clones, approximately 85% seen once; the top ten hold around 2%. Sequencing was done on a sample of PBMCs or T cells enriched from blood (not recorded which). These receptors came from a woman in her forties or fifties who had recovered from COVID-19. CDR3s include the opening cysteine and the closing phenylalanine or tryptophan. Each record gives: D gene, J gene, clone size, V gene, CDR3 DNA, CDR3 protein. A D gene is named only where the DNA matches it firmly. Part of the rows lack a size; the others show once, few, many or a class for expanded clones.

d_call: TRBD1
j_call: TRBJ1-4
clone_size: NA
v_call: TRBV11-3
cdr3_nt: TGTGCCAGCAGCTTAGAAGGGGGCGGAACTAATGAAAAACTGTTTTTT
cdr3_aa: CASSLEGGGTNEKLFF

d_call: NA
j_call: TRBJ2-5
clone_size: NA
v_call: TRBV9
cdr3_nt: TGTGCCAGCAGCCTCGCGGCAGTCCCTGAGGAGGAGACCCAGTACTTC
cdr3_aa: CASSLAAVPEEETQYF

d_call: TRBD1
j_call: TRBJ1-5
clone_size: NA
v_call: TRBV2
cdr3_nt: TGTGCCTCGGGACAGGGGGGCAATCAGCCCCAGCATTTT
cdr3_aa: CASGQGGNQPQHF

d_call: NA
j_call: TRBJ2-3
clone_size: NA
v_call: TRBV7-3
cdr3_nt: TGTGCCAGCAGCGCCCCCGGGACTGGGGTCACAGATACGCAGTATTTT
cdr3_aa: CASSAPGTGVTDTQYF

d_call: NA
j_call: TRBJ2-2
clone_size: few
v_call: TRBV5-1
cdr3_nt: TGCGCCAGCAGGTCTACTCCGAACACCGGGGAGCTGTTTTTT
cdr3_aa: CASRSTPNTGELFF

d_call: TRBD1
j_call: TRBJ1-1
clone_size: NA
v_call: TRBV19
cdr3_nt: TGTGCCAGTAGCTACAGGGGTCGGGCTTTCTTT
cdr3_aa: CASSYRGRAFF

d_call: NA
j_call: TRBJ2-1
clone_size: NA
v_call: TRBV28
cdr3_nt: TGTGCCAGTGTCCGACAGGCTGGAGTTGGCTACAATGAGCAGTTCTTC
cdr3_aa: CASVRQAGVGYNEQFF

d_call: TRBD2
j_call: TRBJ2-7
clone_size: NA
v_call: TRBV19
cdr3_nt: TGTGCCAGTAGCCCGGGGCTAGCGGCCTACGAGCAGTACTTC
cdr3_aa: CASSPGLAAYEQYF

d_call: TRBD1
j_call: TRBJ1-2
clone_size: NA
v_call: TRBV11-3
cdr3_nt: TGTGCCAGCAGACCGTCCGGACAGGGTATAGCCTACACCTTC
cdr3_aa: CASRPSGQGIAYTF

d_call: NA
j_call: TRBJ2-7
clone_size: once
v_call: TRBV13
cdr3_nt: TGTGCCAGCAGCACCCGGACAGTACGGCCCGAGCAGTACTTC
cdr3_aa: CASSTRTVRPEQYF

d_call: NA
j_call: TRBJ1-1
clone_size: NA
v_call: TRBV11-2
cdr3_nt: TGTGCCAGCAGCTTACGCAGGGGTTGGACTGAAGCTTTCTTT
cdr3_aa: CASSLRRGWTEAFF

d_call: TRBD1
j_call: TRBJ2-3
clone_size: once
v_call: TRBV13
cdr3_nt: TGTGCCAGCAGCCCGGACAGGTTGGCAGATACGCAGTATTTT
cdr3_aa: CASSPDRLADTQYF

d_call: NA
j_call: TRBJ2-3
clone_size: NA
v_call: TRBV12-3/TRBV12-4
cdr3_nt: TGTGCCAGCACCCCCTCCCTCTCAGATACGCAGTATTTT
cdr3_aa: CASTPSLSDTQYF

d_call: TRBD1
j_call: TRBJ2-1
clone_size: NA
v_call: TRBV19
cdr3_nt: TGTGCCAGTAGTATGATGGGGACAGGGGGTCCTAGCTCCTACAATGAGCAGTTCTTC
cdr3_aa: CASSMMGTGGPSSYNEQFF

d_call: TRBD1
j_call: TRBJ2-7
clone_size: NA
v_call: TRBV4-3
cdr3_nt: TGCGCCAGCAGCCAAGCGGTGTCAGGGGGTGCTCGGCAGTACTTC
cdr3_aa: CASSQAVSGGARQYF

d_call: NA
j_call: TRBJ1-3
clone_size: NA
v_call: TRBV6-5
cdr3_nt: TGTGCCAGCAGTCCCAACTCTGGAAACACCATATATTTT
cdr3_aa: CASSPNSGNTIYF

d_call: TRBD1
j_call: TRBJ1-2
clone_size: NA
v_call: TRBV6-1
cdr3_nt: TGTGCCAGCAGTGAAGGGGGGACAGGGTCCCTGTATGGCTACACCTTC
cdr3_aa: CASSEGGTGSLYGYTF

d_call: NA
j_call: TRBJ2-6
clone_size: NA
v_call: TRBV10-3
cdr3_nt: TGTGCCGTATCGGGAGCCGGGGCCAACGTCCTGACTTTC
cdr3_aa: CAVSGAGANVLTF

d_call: NA
j_call: TRBJ1-1
clone_size: NA
v_call: TRBV19
cdr3_nt: TGTGCCAGTAGTGTACCGGGGGTCACTGAAGCTTTCTTT
cdr3_aa: CASSVPGVTEAFF

d_call: TRBD1
j_call: TRBJ1-1
clone_size: NA
v_call: TRBV9
cdr3_nt: TGTGCCAGCAGCGTATGGTCCGGGACAGGCATCTCCACTGAAGCTTTCTTT
cdr3_aa: CASSVWSGTGISTEAFF

d_call: NA
j_call: TRBJ1-3
clone_size: NA
v_call: TRBV7-9
cdr3_nt: TGTGCCAGCAGATCGGGAGGGCGGGGACACCTAGGATCTGGAAACACCATATATTTT
cdr3_aa: CASRSGGRGHLGSGNTIYF

d_call: NA
j_call: TRBJ1-5
clone_size: NA
v_call: TRBV18
cdr3_nt: TGTGCCAGCTCACCCGGGGGAGGGGGACAGCCCCAGCATTTT
cdr3_aa: CASSPGGGGQPQHF

d_call: TRBD2
j_call: TRBJ2-2
clone_size: few
v_call: TRBV5-1
cdr3_nt: TGCGCCAGCAGCACGGGACTAATGAACACCGGGGAGCTGTTTTTT
cdr3_aa: CASSTGLMNTGELFF

d_call: TRBD2
j_call: TRBJ2-5
clone_size: NA
v_call: TRBV7-2
cdr3_nt: TGTGCCAGCAGCCCATACCGTCTAGCGGGGGGGAATCAAGAGACCCAGTACTTC
cdr3_aa: CASSPYRLAGGNQETQYF

d_call: TRBD1
j_call: TRBJ1-2
clone_size: few
v_call: TRBV19
cdr3_nt: TGTGCCAGTAGTGCCGACAGGGGAGGGCTCTATGGCTACACCTTC
cdr3_aa: CASSADRGGLYGYTF

d_call: TRBD1
j_call: TRBJ1-1
clone_size: NA
v_call: TRBV20-1
cdr3_nt: TGCAGTGCGCTGACAGGGATTGAAGCTTTCTTT
cdr3_aa: CSALTGIEAFF

d_call: NA
j_call: TRBJ1-1
clone_size: NA
v_call: TRBV4-1
cdr3_nt: TGCGCCAGCAGCCAGGGAGGGACGCACACTGAAGCTTTCTTT
cdr3_aa: CASSQGGTHTEAFF

d_call: TRBD1
j_call: TRBJ2-2
clone_size: NA
v_call: TRBV5-1
cdr3_nt: TGCGCCAGCACCCCCCCAGGGGGCAGGTGGTCTGGGGAGCTGTTTTTT
cdr3_aa: CASTPPGGRWSGELFF

d_call: TRBD1
j_call: TRBJ1-3
clone_size: once
v_call: TRBV5-4
cdr3_nt: TGTGCCAGCAGCATCGGACAGGGTATCTCTGGAAACACCATATATTTT
cdr3_aa: CASSIGQGISGNTIYF

d_call: TRBD1
j_call: TRBJ2-1
clone_size: NA
v_call: TRBV29-1
cdr3_nt: TGCAGCGCCGGGACAGGGCCCAATGAGCAGTTCTTC
cdr3_aa: CSAGTGPNEQFF

d_call: TRBD1
j_call: TRBJ1-3
clone_size: NA
v_call: TRBV6-5
cdr3_nt: TGTGCCAGCAAACTCCAGGGGGCTAATGGAAACACCATATATTTT
cdr3_aa: CASKLQGANGNTIYF

d_call: NA
j_call: TRBJ2-1
clone_size: NA
v_call: TRBV6-2/TRBV6-3
cdr3_nt: TGTGCCAGCAGTCTTACGGGTTACAATGAGCAGTTCTTC
cdr3_aa: CASSLTGYNEQFF

d_call: TRBD1
j_call: TRBJ1-5
clone_size: NA
v_call: TRBV2
cdr3_nt: TGTGCCAGCAGTGAAGGACCCAGGGGGAGTCAGCCCCAGCATTTT
cdr3_aa: CASSEGPRGSQPQHF

d_call: NA
j_call: TRBJ2-7
clone_size: NA
v_call: TRBV28
cdr3_nt: TGTGCCACCCAGAGGGCGGGGTCCTACGAGCAGTACTTC
cdr3_aa: CATQRAGSYEQYF

d_call: TRBD1
j_call: TRBJ2-2
clone_size: many
v_call: TRBV6-4
cdr3_nt: TGTGCCAGCAGTGGACAGGGCACCGGGGAGCTGTTTTTT
cdr3_aa: CASSGQGTGELFF

d_call: NA
j_call: TRBJ2-1
clone_size: few
v_call: TRBV7-2
cdr3_nt: TGTGCCAGCAGCTATGAGTCCGGAGGGAACGGTGAGCAGTTCTTC
cdr3_aa: CASSYESGGNGEQFF

d_call: NA
j_call: TRBJ2-1
clone_size: NA
v_call: TRBV19
cdr3_nt: TGTGCCAGTCGGGACTGGCGATCCTACAATGAGCAGTTCTTC
cdr3_aa: CASRDWRSYNEQFF

d_call: NA
j_call: TRBJ1-1
clone_size: NA
v_call: TRBV29-1
cdr3_nt: TGCAGCCCCCACCGAGCGAACACTGAAGCTTTCTTT
cdr3_aa: CSPHRANTEAFF

d_call: TRBD1
j_call: TRBJ2-4
clone_size: NA
v_call: TRBV6-1
cdr3_nt: TGTGCCAGCAGTGATTTCCGGGACAGGGGGGACATTCAGTACTTC
cdr3_aa: CASSDFRDRGDIQYF

d_call: TRBD1
j_call: TRBJ2-7
clone_size: NA
v_call: TRBV7-9
cdr3_nt: TGTGCCAGCAGCTTAGGAGGACAGGGACCCTACGAGCAGTACTTC
cdr3_aa: CASSLGGQGPYEQYF

d_call: NA
j_call: TRBJ1-2
clone_size: NA
v_call: TRBV2
cdr3_nt: TGTGCCAGCCTACAGGGACACTATGGCTACACCTTC
cdr3_aa: CASLQGHYGYTF

d_call: TRBD2
j_call: TRBJ2-1
clone_size: NA
v_call: TRBV27
cdr3_nt: TGTGCCAGCACTAACATTCGACTAGCGGGGTACAATGAGCAGTTCTTC
cdr3_aa: CASTNIRLAGYNEQFF

d_call: NA
j_call: TRBJ1-1
clone_size: NA
v_call: TRBV7-9
cdr3_nt: TGTGCCAGCAGCCGTAGCAGCAAAGCTTTCTTT
cdr3_aa: CASSRSSKAFF

d_call: NA
j_call: TRBJ1-6
clone_size: NA
v_call: TRBV6-1
cdr3_nt: TGTGCCAGCAGTGAATGGGGAGGTGGGAATTCACCCCTCCACTTT
cdr3_aa: CASSEWGGGNSPLHF

d_call: NA
j_call: TRBJ1-5
clone_size: NA
v_call: TRBV19
cdr3_nt: TGTGCCAGTAGTATACTAGGCACCCAGTCTCAGCCCCAGCATTTT
cdr3_aa: CASSILGTQSQPQHF

d_call: NA
j_call: TRBJ2-2
clone_size: NA
v_call: TRBV20-1
cdr3_nt: TGCAGTGCTAGTAGACAGGCCTCGCTCGTATCCGGGGAGCTGTTTTTT
cdr3_aa: CSASRQASLVSGELFF